Listed here are 21 T cell receptor beta chains from one sample, sequenced in a study of blood T cells in healthy people across ages. It was with a sample-barcoded 5' primer and a J-beta primer mix that a second PCR of about 6 to 12 cycles was run. TCRdb re-derived calls from the 5' RACE reads in MiXCR, one entry per CDR3 protein. The table shows 650,000 to 700,000 distinct CDR3 sequences, with roughly half occurring only once. Sequenced sample: blood. These receptors were obtained from a woman older than 75 in good health.

This rearrangement joins TRBV4-2 to TRBJ1-6; no definite D call. The CDR3 sequence is 12 residues long. Germline assignment: CDR1 LGHNA and CDR2 YNFKEQ. V was shortened by 2 bases and J by 14 bases, with 10 bases between the two germline ends. CDR3 coding DNA: TGTGCCAGCAGCCAATCAATCGGCACCCTCCACTTT. Its protein product is CASSQSIGTLHF.

CDR3 coding DNA: TGCAGTGCTAGACCTGGACACTTCTACGAGCAGTACTTC. The encoded protein is CSARPGHFYEQYF. The V and J genes are TRBV20-1 and TRBJ2-7, with D tentatively TRBD1 (5 bases). CDR1 is DFQATT, CDR2 SNEGSKA, per germline (reference sequence). The CDR3 contains 13 residues. Trimming took off 2 bases at V and 3 bases at J, with 11 bases between the two ends.

This chain links TRBV18 with TRBJ1-5, with D unclear. Between the trimmed V and J ends, which lost 0 bases and 5 bases, there was a span of 8 bases. The CDR3 has 14 amino acids. Germline values: CDR1 KGHSH, CDR2 LQKENI. The CDR3 DNA reads as TGTGCCAGCTCACCACCCGGGGTGGATCAGCCCCAGCATTTT. This codes for CASSPPGVDQPQHF.

In this sample, this clonotype turned up many times. This sequence joins TRBV20-1 and TRBJ2-1; D could derive from TRBD1 or TRBD2 (6 bases each). This CDR3 has 15 amino acids. In germline, CDR1 is DFQATT, CDR2 SNEGSKA (reference sequence). Trimming stripped 6 bases from V and 5 bases from J, with 20 bases between. Here the CDR3 reads CSANTGGTFNNEQFF. The DNA for the CDR3 is TGCAGTGCAAACACCGGAGGGACATTTAACAATGAGCAGTTCTTC.

This chain uses TRBV25-1 with TRBJ2-2; D is possibly TRBD1 (6 bases). The CDR3 contains 14 residues. Trimming took 8 bases from V and 1 from J, leaving 11 bases between them. Per germline, CDR1 MGHDK and CDR2 SYGVNS. Here the CDR3 reads CASQGWRNTGELFF. CDR3 bases: TGTGCCAGCCAGGGGTGGAGGAACACCGGGGAGCTGTTTTTT.

The V gene is TRBV5-5, the J gene TRBJ2-5; D may be TRBD1 (6 bases). The germline CDR1 and CDR2 sequences are SGHKS and YYEKEE (reference sequence). With 0 bases removed from V and 4 bases from J, the gap between germline ends came to 16 bases. The CDR3 is made up of 16 amino acids. The CDR3 sequence: CASSLEGQGMGETQYF. The CDR3 region has the DNA TGTGCCAGCAGCTTGGAAGGGCAGGGGATGGGAGAGACCCAGTACTTC.

The chain links TRBV4-3 to TRBJ2-3; unclear D gene. CDR3 length: 13 amino acids. V was trimmed by 1 base and J by 5 bases, leaving 7 bases between them. Germline assignment: CDR1 LGHNA and CDR2 YSLEER. DNA for the CDR3: TGCGCCAGCAGCCAAGTACCAGAAGATACGCAGTATTTT. It codes for CASSQVPEDTQYF.

V usage is TRBV6-6 and J usage is TRBJ2-6; perhaps TRBD1 as D (6 bases). CDR3 length: 16 residues. Germline CDR1 reads MNHNY; CDR2 reads SVGAGI (reference sequence). Trimming removed 6 bases from V and 0 bases from J, with 12 bases in between. The CDR3 protein is CASRQGAYSGANVLTF. The CDR3 region has the DNA TGTGCCAGCAGACAGGGCGCTTACTCTGGGGCCAACGTCCTGACTTTC.

Note on this clonotype: One end of the junction does not line up with germline, which may come from a read error. The chain combines TRBV27 with TRBJ2-7; D uncertain. Germline CDR1 is MNHEY and CDR2 is SMNVEV (reference sequence). The CDR3 totals 15 residues. The CDR3 sequence: CVSSLVAASNYEQYF. DNA of the CDR3: TGTGTCAGCAGTTTGGTGGCCGCGAGTAACTACGAGCAGTACTTC.

V is TRBV29-1 and J is TRBJ2-7; D not resolved. Germline lookup yields CDR1 SQVTM and CDR2 ANQGSEA. V was cut by 0 bases and J by 9 bases, with 15 bases left in between. CDR3 size: 13 residues. CDR3 in amino acids: CSVEDGRIPGQYF. The CDR3 DNA follows: TGCAGCGTTGAAGATGGTCGGATCCCAGGGCAGTACTTC.

The chain uses TRBV29-1 and TRBJ1-2; unclear D gene. Germline values: CDR1 SQVTM, CDR2 ANQGSEA. The CDR3 has 12 residues. The V end lost 0 bases, the J end lost 4 bases, and 6 bases lay between the germline ends. This chain's CDR3 is CSVEDVVYGYTF. The CDR3 region has the DNA TGCAGCGTTGAAGATGTGGTCTATGGCTACACCTTC.

This chain connects TRBV2 to TRBJ1-6; the match to TRBD1 covers 8 bases. Germline CDR1 and CDR2: SNHLY and FYNNEI. The CDR3 sequence is 14 residues long. V lost 5 bases to trimming and J lost 10 bases; unmatched junction nucleotides: 7. This chain's CDR3 is CASSPDRGGSPLHF. CDR3 DNA: TGTGCCAGCAGTCCCGACAGGGGTGGATCACCCCTCCACTTT.

Details on this clonotype: Relative to the germline gene, one junction end is altered; a read error may explain this. The J gene is TRBJ2-2, the V gene TRBV6-5, with D uncertain. This CDR3 has 15 residues. Germline V lookup: CDR1 MNHEY, CDR2 SVGAGI. The CDR3 DNA is TGTACCAGCAGTTACTTAATGCACCGGGCCGGGGAGCTGTTTTTT. Protein product: CTSSYLMHRAGELFF.

In the case of this clonotype: A junction boundary mismatches the germline segment, possibly from a read error. The chain employs TRBV12-3 or TRBV12-4 and TRBJ1-1; D perhaps matches TRBD1 (5 bases). The CDR3 loop spans 13 amino acids. The DNA for the CDR3 is TGTGCCGGCAGTGTCTCAGGGTACACTGAAGCTTTCTTT. This gives the protein CAGSVSGYTEAFF.

This clonotype turned up a few times. This rearrangement joins TRBV6-2 or TRBV6-3 to TRBJ1-5; maybe TRBD1 (6 bases). The CDR3 totals 14 residues. Looked up from germline, CDR1 is MNHEY and CDR2 is SVGEGT. The ends were cut back, 10 bases at V and 5 bases at J, with 18 bases in the middle. In nucleotides, the CDR3 is TGTGCCACGAAGAGCAGGACAGCAGATCAGCCCCAGCATTTT. Translation gives CATKSRTADQPQHF.

The V and J genes are TRBV14 and TRBJ1-2; D is possibly TRBD1 (5 bases). This CDR3 contains 15 residues. Trimming shortened V by 2 bases and J by 2 bases, and 12 bases separated the two germline ends. Germline CDR1 SGHDN, CDR2 FVKESK. CDR3 in DNA: TGTGCCAGCAGCCAATTATCGTCAGGGAACTATGGCTACACCTTC. This gives the protein CASSQLSSGNYGYTF.

This clonotype was seen ten or more times. The gene calls are TRBV4-1 and TRBJ1-1; 8 nucleotides line up with TRBD1. The J segment lost 11 bases and the V segment lost 4 bases, leaving 18 bases of the junction unmatched. The CDR3 sequence is 16 residues long. CDR1 MGHRA and CDR2 YSYEKL come from the germline V gene. This CDR3 reads CASSLSGQGTTGLAFF. CDR3 nucleotides: TGCGCCAGCAGCCTATCCGGACAGGGCACGACGGGTTTGGCTTTCTTT.

For this clonotype: A much larger clone differs by one base, so this may be a read error. The chain combines TRBV20-1 with TRBJ2-1; D remains ambiguous. Germline lookup yields CDR1 DFQATT and CDR2 SNEGSKA (reference sequence). CDR3 size: 12 residues. The CDR3 protein is CNGPERNNEQFF. The CDR3 DNA follows: TGCAATGGGCCCGAAAGGAACAATGAGCAGTTCTTC.

The chain carries TRBV5-1 and TRBJ2-7; D call uncertain. Germline V gene data show CDR1 as SGHRS and CDR2 as YFSETQ. V lost 3 bases, J lost 2 bases, and 12 bases lay in between. The CDR3 extends over 14 amino acids. Written as DNA, the CDR3 is TGCGCCAGCAGCTCCTCCGACGATACCTACGAGCAGTACTTC. Its translation is CASSSSDDTYEQYF.

In this sample, this clonotype turned up many times. This chain uses TRBV5-1 with TRBJ2-1; D is unclear. Germline assignment: CDR1 SGHRS and CDR2 YFSETQ. The CDR3 runs 16 residues. The V and J ends lost 0 bases and 7 bases respectively, with 17 bases between them. CDR3: CASSLAPPPPVNEQFF. CDR3 coding DNA: TGCGCCAGCAGCTTGGCCCCCCCTCCCCCGGTTAATGAGCAGTTCTTC.

The CDR3 here is CASSLVGTSQNEQYF. CDR3 DNA: TGCGCCAGCAGCTTGGTCGGGACAAGTCAGAATGAGCAGTACTTC. This chain links TRBV5-1 with TRBJ2-7, with a weak D call TRBD1 (6 bases). Germline CDR1 and CDR2: SGHRS and YFSETQ. The CDR3 runs to 15 residues. Trimming left V 0 bases short and J 7 bases short, with 17 bases between.